The 23 T cell receptor beta chains presented below share a single source sample, sequenced in a study of blood T cell repertoires in COVID-19. The protocol was immunoSEQ multiplex PCR, while the TCRdb copy is restricted to in-frame clones and leaves out a portion. The data contain approximately 300,000 clones, 89% of them singletons. The specimen was peripheral blood. These receptors originate from a man between 18 and 29 years old who had recovered from COVID-19.

The chain has TRBV19 and TRBJ1-5, with D perhaps matching TRBD1 (6 bases). Germline V gene data show CDR1 as LNHDA and CDR2 as SQIVND (reference sequence). V lost 7 bases and J lost 0, with 10 bases in between. The CDR3 runs 14 residues. For the CDR3, the DNA is TGTGCCAGTAACACAGGGATTAGCAATCAGCCCCAGCATTTT. It codes for CASNTGISNQPQHF.

This clone was seen more than once but under ten times. V is TRBV19 and J is TRBJ1-1; tentatively, D is TRBD1 (6 bases). The V end lost 6 bases, the J end lost 1 base, and 12 bases lay between the germline ends. The germline CDR1 and CDR2 sequences are LNHDA and SQIVND (reference sequence). This CDR3 is built from 14 residues. As DNA, the CDR3 is TGTGCCAGTAGCCAGGGGTGGGGGAACACTGAAGCTTTCTTT. This encodes CASSQGWGNTEAFF. Using reference TRBV19 and TRBJ1-1 for the parts outside the CDR3, the full variable domain is DGGITQSPKYLFRKEGQNVTLSCEQNLNHDAMYWYRQDPGQGLRLIYYSQIVNDFQKGDIAEGYSVSREKKESFPLTVTSAQKNPTAFYLCASSQGWGNTEAFFGQGTRLTVV.

This chain links TRBV29-1 with TRBJ1-1; D ambiguous. This CDR3 is built from 13 residues. Germline V gene sequence: CDR1 SQVTM, CDR2 ANQGSEA. V was shortened by 4 bases and J by 4 bases, with 13 bases between the two germline ends. The CDR3 sequence: CSVGTEVGTEAFF. For the CDR3, the DNA is TGCAGCGTTGGGACTGAGGTGGGCACTGAAGCTTTCTTT.

This rearrangement joins TRBV11-2 to TRBJ2-7; 9 nucleotides agree with TRBD1. Germline lookup yields CDR1 SGHAT and CDR2 FQNNGV. The CDR3 runs to 17 residues. Unmatched junction bases numbered 10, after V lost 1 base and J lost 3 bases. The CDR3 is CASSLVDARTGVYEQYF. CDR3 DNA: TGTGCCAGCAGCTTAGTAGACGCCCGGACAGGGGTCTACGAGCAGTACTTC. Based on the CDR3 plus reference TRBV11-2 and TRBJ2-7, the full variable domain is EAGVAQSPRYKIIEKRQSVAFWCNPISGHATLYWYQQILGQGPKLLIQFQNNGVVDDSQLPKDRFSAERLKGVDSTLKIQPAKLEDSAVYLCASSLVDARTGVYEQYFGPGTRLTVT.

The V gene is TRBV4-1, the J gene TRBJ1-3; possibly TRBD1 for D (6 bases). Germline-derived CDR1 and CDR2 are MGHRA and YSYEKL. V was clipped by 4 bases and J by 1 base, with 20 bases between them. The CDR3 sequence is 18 residues long. CDR3 region: CASSPTSTGTTSGNTIYF. In DNA form, the CDR3 reads TGCGCCAGCAGCCCCACTTCGACCGGGACAACTTCTGGAAACACCATATATTTT.

The chain joins TRBV9 to TRBJ2-5; 12 bases match TRBD2. The CDR3 consists of 15 residues. The V segment lost 4 bases and the J segment 5 bases; nucleotides outside the gene matches: 6. Looked up from germline, CDR1 is SGDLS and CDR2 is YYNGEE. In DNA, the CDR3 is TGTGCCAGCAGCCTTCGACTAGCGGGGGAGGAGACCCAGTACTTC. It codes for CASSLRLAGEETQYF.

The chain joins TRBV18 to TRBJ2-5, with TRBD2 matching over 10 bases. There are 17 residues in the CDR3. V shed 0 bases, J shed 1 base, and the junction held 5 bases outside the gene matches. Germline V gene sequence: CDR1 KGHSH, CDR2 LQKENI. The CDR3 sequence is CASSPPRTSGLQETQYF. CDR3 sequence (DNA): TGTGCCAGCTCACCACCGAGGACTAGCGGCCTCCAAGAGACCCAGTACTTC.

This chain's CDR3 is CASSDWTGSYEQYF. Here the CDR3 DNA reads TGTGCCAGCAGTGACTGGACAGGGTCCTACGAGCAGTACTTC. This chain connects TRBV2 to TRBJ2-7; TRBD1 matches at 8 bases. Germline CDR1 and CDR2: SNHLY and FYNNEI. Trimming took 3 bases from V and 1 from J; bases not matched to a gene: 2. There are 14 residues in the CDR3. Full variable domain (missing parts from reference TRBV2 and TRBJ2-7): EPEVTQTPSHQVTQMGQEVILRCVPISNHLYFYWYRQILGQKVEFLVSFYNNEISEKSEIFDDQFSVERPDGSNFTLKIRSTKLEDSAMYFCASSDWTGSYEQYFGPGTRLTVT.

The chain joins TRBV12-5 to TRBJ1-2, with D unresolved. This CDR3 comprises 14 residues. Germline CDR1 reads LGHNT; CDR2 reads FRNRAP. The V end lost 0 bases, the J end lost 4 bases, and 9 bases lay between the germline ends. CDR3 coding DNA: TGTGCTAGTGGTTTGGTAATGAAGCCCTATGGCTACACCTTC. This translates into CASGLVMKPYGYTF.

Points on this clone: At one of its ends the junction is not consistent with the germline gene, which may arise from a read error. V gene TRBV2 combines with J gene TRBJ2-1; D perhaps matches TRBD2 (6 bases). Looked up from germline, CDR1 is SNHLY and CDR2 is FYNNEI. The CDR3 has 11 residues. The CDR3 spells CASTQEGEQFF. CDR3 nucleotides: TGTGCAAGCACCCAGGAGGGTGAGCAGTTCTTC.

This chain links TRBV10-1 with TRBJ2-2, with TRBD1 as a possible D gene (5 bases). Per germline, CDR1 WNHNN and CDR2 SYGVQD (reference sequence). The CDR3 is made up of 15 amino acids. The V end was cut by 0 bases, the J end by 7 bases, with 12 bases between. The CDR3: CASSESWQGGGELFF. The CDR3 DNA sequence: TGCGCCAGCAGTGAGTCCTGGCAGGGCGGCGGGGAGCTGTTTTTT.

This rearrangement joins TRBV29-1 to TRBJ2-1, with D tentatively TRBD1 (7 bases). This CDR3 is 14 amino acids long. Germline assignment: CDR1 SQVTM and CDR2 ANQGSEA. V lost 4 bases and J lost 8, with 18 bases in between. The CDR3 region is CSVVGRQGGYEQFF. The DNA of the CDR3 is TGCAGCGTTGTCGGGAGACAGGGAGGCTATGAGCAGTTCTTC.

This chain joins TRBV6-5 and TRBJ1-2; D gene ambiguous. Trimming cost V 4 bases and J 7 bases, with 7 bases left between them. This CDR3 comprises 11 residues. CDR1 is MNHEY and CDR2 is SVGAGI in the germline V gene. CDR3 nucleotides: TGTGCCAGCAGTTCCCCGGGTGGCTACACCTTC. It yields the protein CASSSPGGYTF.

The genes are TRBV3-1 (or the pseudogene TRBV3-2) and TRBJ2-1; 9 bases line up with TRBD2. The CDR3 extends over 14 amino acids. Trimming removed 2 bases from V and 9 bases from J; junction bases left unmatched: 5. Germline CDR1 and CDR2: LGHDT and YNNKEL (reference sequence). CDR3: CASSQSGRTREQFF. CDR3 coding DNA: TGTGCCAGCAGCCAAAGCGGGAGGACCCGTGAGCAGTTCTTC.

The chain uses TRBV27 and TRBJ1-1, with TRBD1 as a possible D gene (6 bases). The CDR3 extends over 13 amino acids. Trimming took 6 bases from V and 7 from J, leaving 15 bases between them. CDR1 and CDR2 from the germline V gene are MNHEY and SMNVEV (reference sequence). The CDR3 sequence is CASSLQGRVEAFF. CDR3 coding DNA: TGTGCCAGCAGCCTACAGGGCCGTGTTGAAGCTTTCTTT.

The CDR3 region is CASSPGTANSPLHF. In nucleotides, the CDR3 is TGTGCCAGCAGTCCGGGGACAGCAAATTCACCCCTCCACTTT. This chain connects TRBV25-1 to TRBJ1-6; 7 positions agree with TRBD1. V shed 5 bases, J shed 7 bases, and the junction held 5 bases outside the gene matches. This CDR3 comprises 14 residues. Looked up from germline, CDR1 is MGHDK and CDR2 is SYGVNS.

This chain links TRBV30 with TRBJ2-5; 8 positions match TRBD2. Germline loops: CDR1 GTSNPN, CDR2 SVGIG (reference sequence). CDR3 length equals 14 residues. V shed 2 bases, J shed 3 bases, and the junction held 5 bases outside the gene matches. CDR3 sequence (DNA): TGTGCCTGGAGTTACACAGCGGGAGAAGAGACCCAGTACTTC. This gives the protein CAWSYTAGEETQYF.

The chain joins TRBV7-2 to TRBJ2-3; 7 nucleotides align to TRBD1. V shed 2 bases and J 0 bases; nucleotides not matched to a gene: 5. The CDR3 has 16 residues. Looked up from germline, CDR1 is SGHTA and CDR2 is FQGNSA. The chain's CDR3 is CASSLFDRASTDTQYF. DNA of the CDR3: TGTGCCAGCAGCTTATTCGACAGGGCAAGCACAGATACGCAGTATTTT. The variable domain in full, with the rest retrieved from reference TRBV7-2 and TRBJ2-3, is GAGVSQSPSNKVTEKGKDVELRCDPISGHTALYWYRQSLGQGLEFLIYFQGNSAPDKSGLPSDRFSAERTGGSVSTLTIQRTQQEDSAVYLCASSLFDRASTDTQYFGPGTRLTVL.

This sequence joins TRBV27 and TRBJ2-7; D is unresolved. The length of the CDR3 is 13 residues. CDR1 and CDR2 from the germline V gene are MNHEY and SMNVEV (reference sequence). Trimming took 2 bases from V and 1 from J, leaving 6 bases between them. The CDR3 loop is CASSLQASYEQYF. CDR3 nucleotide sequence: TGTGCCAGCAGTTTACAGGCGTCCTACGAGCAGTACTTC.

The chain combines TRBV6-5 with TRBJ2-3, with unresolved D. Trimming pared 0 bases from V and 3 bases from J, leaving 7 bases between. The germline gives CDR1 MNHEY, CDR2 SVGAGI. The CDR3 is 14 residues long. DNA of the CDR3: TGTGCCAGCAGTTACTCAACAGAGACAGATACGCAGTATTTT. Its protein product is CASSYSTETDTQYF.

The chain has TRBV7-2 and TRBJ1-2; D unresolved. Trimming stripped 6 bases from V and 5 bases from J, with 16 bases between. CDR3 length equals 14 residues. From germline, CDR1 is SGHTA and CDR2 FQGNSA. The CDR3 spells CASRFHGVRYGYTF. As DNA, the CDR3 is TGTGCCAGCAGATTCCACGGGGTGCGGTATGGCTACACCTTC.

This clone was detected once. This chain uses TRBV18 with TRBJ1-2; TRBD1 might be the D (6 bases). CDR3 length: 16 residues. V dropped 0 bases and J dropped 8 bases, with 19 bases sitting between them. From germline, CDR1 is KGHSH and CDR2 LQKENI. The CDR3 nucleotides are TGTGCCAGCTCACCACCAGTGGACAGCCGCCTCGGAGGCTACACCTTC. It codes for CASSPPVDSRLGGYTF.

The V call is TRBV6-6, the J call TRBJ1-1, with 7 bases fitting TRBD1. CDR1 MNHNY and CDR2 SVGAGI come from the germline V gene (reference sequence). V shed 8 bases and J 7 bases; nucleotides not matched to a gene: 7. This CDR3 comprises 12 residues. The CDR3 DNA reads as TGTGCCAGCGGTTCGCACAGGGGTGAAGCTTTCTTT. Its translation: CASGSHRGEAFF.